Shown below are 4 T cell receptor beta chains from a single sample sequenced in a study of T cells after posttransplantation cyclophosphamide. Controls had myeloablative marrow grafts with methotrexate and calcineurin inhibitor, sampled at 1 year. Clones were read by immunoSEQ multiplex PCR, and TCRdb kept only the in-frame ones, dropping some. The sample has fewer than 25,000 clones, roughly 90% seen once. Material: PBMCs, obtained after an allogeneic stem cell transplant with a calcineurin inhibitor and methotrexate. All receptors come from a female patient between 50 and 60 years old who received an allogeneic stem cell transplant from an unrelated donor, was CMV-positive, and had chronic GVHD only. Some T cells may be the graft donor's.

The chain joins TRBV18 to TRBJ2-5; tentative D call: TRBD1 (8 bases). V lost 8 bases and J 4 bases, leaving 17 bases between the germline ends. In germline, CDR1 is KGHSH, CDR2 LQKENI. The CDR3 length is 14 residues. CDR3 DNA sequence: TGTGCCAGCAGCCGACAGGGGACTACAGAGACCCAGTACTTC. Encoded protein: CASSRQGTTETQYF.

The V and J genes are TRBV4-1 and TRBJ2-7, with TRBD2 matching 14 bases. The CDR3 extends over 17 amino acids. Germline lookup yields CDR1 MGHRA and CDR2 YSYEKL. V lost 4 bases and J lost 3; bases outside the gene matches: 8. Here the CDR3 DNA reads TGCGCCAGCAGCCGAGGACTAGCGGGAGGTGGATTCTACGAGCAGTACTTC. Amino acids: CASSRGLAGGGFYEQYF.

Here the CDR3 reads CASSRQGASTDTQYF. The CDR3 nucleotides are TGCGCCAGCAGTCGACAGGGGGCCAGCACAGATACGCAGTATTTT. The chain links TRBV5-1 to TRBJ2-3, with 10 bases that match TRBD1. The trim removed 5 bases at V and 0 bases at J, leaving 3 bases unmatched. This CDR3 contains 15 residues. Per the germline V gene, CDR1 is SGHRS and CDR2 is YFSETQ.

The rearrangement links TRBV19 to TRBJ2-7, with D perhaps matching TRBD2 (6 bases). The CDR3 is 15 residues long. Looked up from germline, CDR1 is LNHDA and CDR2 is SQIVND (reference sequence). Deletions cut 4 bases from V and 2 bases from J, with 15 bases between. CDR3: CASSNPAGVAYEQYF. The CDR3 DNA reads TGTGCCAGTAGTAACCCAGCGGGCGTTGCCTACGAGCAGTACTTC. Drawing the rest from reference TRBV19 and TRBJ2-7, the complete variable domain is DGGITQSPKYLFRKEGQNVTLSCEQNLNHDAMYWYRQDPGQGLRLIYYSQIVNDFQKGDIAEGYSVSREKKESFPLTVTSAQKNPTAFYLCASSNPAGVAYEQYFGPGTRLTVT.